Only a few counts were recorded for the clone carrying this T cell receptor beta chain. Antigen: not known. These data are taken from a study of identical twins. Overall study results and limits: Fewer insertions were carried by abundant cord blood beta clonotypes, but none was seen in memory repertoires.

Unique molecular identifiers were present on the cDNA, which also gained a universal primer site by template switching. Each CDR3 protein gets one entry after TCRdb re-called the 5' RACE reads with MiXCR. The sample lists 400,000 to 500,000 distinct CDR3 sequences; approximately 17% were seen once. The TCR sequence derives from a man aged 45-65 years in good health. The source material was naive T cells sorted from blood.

This CDR3 is CASSLTGSYGYTF. The CDR3, as DNA: TGCGCCAGCAGCTTGACCGGTTCCTATGGCTACACCTTC. The rearrangement uses TRBV5-1 and TRBJ1-2; D uncertain. The germline V gene has CDR1 SGHRS and CDR2 YFSETQ. This CDR3 has 13 amino acids. Deletions cut 1 base from V and 4 bases from J, with 8 bases between.